This T cell receptor (beta chain) came from a study of T cell responses to AZD1222 COVID-19 vaccine. Looking at the study overall: The analysis combined second doses at about 4 or about 12 weeks.

The CDR3 covers 14 residues. The germline CDR1 and CDR2 sequences are SNHLY and FYNNEI. V was shortened by 8 bases and J by 4 bases, with 17 bases between the two germline ends. Repertoires were generated with immunoSEQ multiplex PCR, while TCRdb's copy carries only in-frame clones and drops some. There are 60,000 to 75,000 clones in the sample; 70% to 85% occur only once, and 15% to 25% lies in the top ten. Specimen: peripheral blood, collected on day 0 of AZD1222 vaccination. The gene calls are TRBV2 and TRBJ1-1; D possibly corresponds to TRBD1 (6 bases). The receptor was derived from an adult in good health. CDR3 bases: TGTGCCAGCGGGGGAATCAGGGGCTCCACTGAAGCTTTCTTT. Its translation is CASGGIRGSTEAFF.